This entry features one T cell receptor beta chain sequence. This specimen belongs to a study of cytomegalovirus exposure and HLA in healthy donors. This PCR relied on a set of 60 Vbeta primers and 13 Jbeta primers. Assay used: immunoSEQ multiplex PCR; TCRdb lists only in-frame clones, some missing. Found here are 95,000 to 150,000 clones, roughly 78% of them singletons; the top ten hold less than 4%. This TCR derives from a woman aged 25 to 39 in good health and CMV-seropositive. The sample was PBMCs.

CDR3 region: CASSAGTGAYEQYF. The CDR3 bases are TGTGCCAGTAGTGCCGGGACAGGGGCCTACGAGCAGTACTTC. The chain is built from TRBV19 and TRBJ2-5, with TRBD1 matching over 10 bases. TRBJ2-7 explains the end of the DNA better; the J call may be wrong. The CDR3 is 14 residues long. In germline, CDR1 is LNHDA, CDR2 SQIVND (reference sequence).